A single sample gave rise to the 6 T cell receptor beta chains below, sequenced in a study of T cells in Graves' hyperthyroidism and ophthalmopathy. Researchers amplified the TCR beta CDR3 regions from RNA transcripts. The TCR CDR3 first-round RT-PCR relied on the HTBI primer set. TCRdb re-called the multiplex PCR reads through MiXCR, storing one row per CDR3 protein. The sample yields fewer than 550,000 distinct CDR3 sequences, 15% to 18% seen once. Sequenced sample: blood. The receptors were gathered from a woman younger than 35 with Graves' hyperthyroidism.

Ten or more counts support this clonotype. CDR3 loop: CASSLAYRRNTGELFF. The CDR3 DNA reads TGCGCCAGCAGCTTGGCCTACAGGAGGAACACCGGGGAGCTGTTTTTT. V and J are TRBV5-1 and TRBJ2-2; weak D call: TRBD1 (5 bases). This CDR3 is 16 amino acids long. The germline gives CDR1 SGHRS, CDR2 YFSETQ. V lost 0 bases and J lost 1, with 10 bases in between.

Many counts were recorded for this clonotype. The J gene is TRBJ1-3, the V gene TRBV12-3 or TRBV12-4; D gene ambiguous. V lost 2 bases to trimming and J lost 3 bases, with 8 bases between them. The CDR3 extends over 14 amino acids. This CDR3 is CASSLSRFGNTIYF. The CDR3 DNA reads TGTGCCAGCAGTTTATCCCGGTTTGGAAACACCATATATTTT.

As for this clonotype: One base away lies a much larger clone, so this may be a sequencing read error. The J gene is TRBJ2-7, the V gene TRBV5-6; possible D gene TRBD1, 6 bases. The CDR3 totals 14 residues. Germline V gene lookup returns CDR1 SGHDT and CDR2 YYEEEE. The CDR3 sequence: CANSRGQSRYEQYF. Here the CDR3 DNA reads TGTGCCAACAGCCGAGGACAGTCCAGATACGAGCAGTACTTC.

The genes are TRBV5-1 and TRBJ1-4; maybe TRBD1 (5 bases). The V end lost 4 bases, the J end lost 0 bases, and 7 bases lay between the germline ends. Per the germline V gene, CDR1 is SGHRS and CDR2 is YFSETQ. The CDR3 runs 14 residues. This CDR3 is CASSRQSTNEKLFF. In DNA form, the CDR3 reads TGCGCCAGCAGCCGACAGTCAACTAATGAAAAACTGTTTTTT.

This clonotype was seen many times. The CDR3 region is CASSQGGVGDTQYF. In nucleotides, the CDR3 is TGTGCCAGCAGCCAAGGGGGAGTAGGAGATACGCAGTATTTT. J is TRBJ2-3 and V is TRBV7-9, with D perhaps TRBD1 (6 bases). The V gene's germline CDR1 is SEHNR and CDR2 FQNEAQ (reference sequence). The CDR3 spans 14 residues. The germline V and J ends were trimmed by 5 bases and 5 bases, with 14 bases remaining between them. The full variable domain, with the rest looked up from reference TRBV7-9 and TRBJ2-3, is DTGVSQNPRHKITKRGQNVTFRCDPISEHNRLYWYRQTLGQGPEFLTYFQNEAQLEKSRLLSDRFSAERPKGSFSTLEIQRTEQGDSAMYLCASSQGGVGDTQYFGPGTRLTVL.

The CDR3 DNA follows: TGTGCCAGCAGTTACTCGACGGTGGAGTGGAGAAAGACCCAGTACTTC. Its translation is CASSYSTVEWRKTQYF. The chain has TRBV6-2 or TRBV6-3 and TRBJ2-5; D unclear. This CDR3 comprises 16 residues. CDR1 MNHEY and CDR2 SVGEGT come from the germline V gene. V was shortened by 0 bases and J by 6 bases, with 17 bases between the two germline ends.